The T cell receptor beta chain described here comes from a study of blood T cell repertoires in COVID-19. Study-wide background: Specimens from acute and convalescent COVID-19 originated in the United States, Italy and Spain. The cDNA or gDNA used as material had been derived from T cells, B-cell-depleted T cells, or PBMCs.

About this clone itself: At one end the junction does not follow the germline gene, possibly because of a read error.

The CDR3 has 12 residues. The germline V gene encodes CDR1 SNHLY and CDR2 FYNNEI. Assay used: immunoSEQ multiplex PCR; TCRdb lists only in-frame clones, some missing. The sample lists 110,000 to 150,000 clones, about 84% occurring once. Sequencing input: peripheral blood. This TCR was sampled from a woman aged 50 to 60 with acute or convalescent COVID-19. This sequence joins TRBV2 and TRBJ2-3; a possible D gene is TRBD2 (5 bases). CDR3 nucleotides: TGTGCCAGCGGTGATACTAGAGATACGCAGTATTTT. Translated: CASGDTRDTQYF. Drawing the rest from reference TRBV2 and TRBJ2-3, the complete variable domain is EPEVTQTPSHQVTQMGQEVILRCVPISNHLYFYWYRQILGQKVEFLVSFYNNEISEKSEIFDDQFSVERPDGSNFTLKIRSTKLEDSAMYFCASGDTRDTQYFGPGTRLTVL.